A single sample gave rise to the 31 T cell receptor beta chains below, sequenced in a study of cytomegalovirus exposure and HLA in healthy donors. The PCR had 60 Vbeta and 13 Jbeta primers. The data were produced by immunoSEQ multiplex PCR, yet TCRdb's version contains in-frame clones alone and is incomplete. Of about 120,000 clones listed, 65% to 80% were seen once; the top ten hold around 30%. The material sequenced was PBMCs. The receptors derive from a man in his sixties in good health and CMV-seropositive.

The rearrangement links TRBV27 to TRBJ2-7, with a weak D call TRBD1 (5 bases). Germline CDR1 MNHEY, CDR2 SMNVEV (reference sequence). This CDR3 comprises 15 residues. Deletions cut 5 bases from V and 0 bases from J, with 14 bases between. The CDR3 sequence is CASSPLQGISYEQYF. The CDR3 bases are TGTGCCAGCAGTCCCCTCCAGGGAATCTCCTACGAGCAGTACTTC.

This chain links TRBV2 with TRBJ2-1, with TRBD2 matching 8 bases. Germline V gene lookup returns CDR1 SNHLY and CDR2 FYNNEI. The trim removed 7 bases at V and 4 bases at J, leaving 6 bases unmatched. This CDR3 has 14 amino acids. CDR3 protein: CASTPGTSYNEQFF. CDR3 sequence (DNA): TGTGCCAGCACCCCTGGGACTAGTTACAATGAGCAGTTCTTC.

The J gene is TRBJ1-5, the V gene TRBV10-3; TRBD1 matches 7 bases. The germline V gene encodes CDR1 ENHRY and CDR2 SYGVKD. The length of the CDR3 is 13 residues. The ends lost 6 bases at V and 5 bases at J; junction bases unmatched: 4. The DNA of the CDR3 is TGTGCCATCAGGGCAGGGGGATATCAGCCCCAGCATTTT. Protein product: CAIRAGGYQPQHF.

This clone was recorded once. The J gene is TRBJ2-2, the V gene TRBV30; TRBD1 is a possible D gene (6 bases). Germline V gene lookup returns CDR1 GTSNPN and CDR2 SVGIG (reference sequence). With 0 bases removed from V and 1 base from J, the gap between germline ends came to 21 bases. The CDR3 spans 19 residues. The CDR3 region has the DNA TGTGCCTGGAGTGTCGGACAGACACGAGCCTCACTGAACACCGGGGAGCTGTTTTTT. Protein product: CAWSVGQTRASLNTGELFF.

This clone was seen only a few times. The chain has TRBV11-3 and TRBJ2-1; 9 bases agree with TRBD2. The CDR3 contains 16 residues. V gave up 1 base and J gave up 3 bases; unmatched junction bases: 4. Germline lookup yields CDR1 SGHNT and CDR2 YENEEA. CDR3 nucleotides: TGTGCCAGCAGCTTAGGGGGACTAGCTGGCTACAATGAGCAGTTCTTC. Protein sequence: CASSLGGLAGYNEQFF.

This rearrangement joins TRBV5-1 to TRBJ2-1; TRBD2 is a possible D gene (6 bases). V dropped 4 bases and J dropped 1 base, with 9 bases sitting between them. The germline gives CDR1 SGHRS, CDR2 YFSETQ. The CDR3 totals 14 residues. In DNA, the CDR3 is TGCGCCAGCAGCGGCGGGGCATCCTACAATGAGCAGTTCTTC. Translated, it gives CASSGGASYNEQFF.

DNA of the CDR3: TGTGCCAGCAGCCTGCAGGTAGCGGGAGCGATATTTTCAGATACGCAGTATTTT. Its translation is CASSLQVAGAIFSDTQYF. The rearrangement links TRBV7-6 to TRBJ2-3; the match to TRBD2 covers 9 bases. The junction had 16 bases not matched to a gene; V was cut back by 5 bases and J by 4 bases. CDR1 is SGHVS, CDR2 FNYEAQ, per germline. The CDR3 covers 18 residues.

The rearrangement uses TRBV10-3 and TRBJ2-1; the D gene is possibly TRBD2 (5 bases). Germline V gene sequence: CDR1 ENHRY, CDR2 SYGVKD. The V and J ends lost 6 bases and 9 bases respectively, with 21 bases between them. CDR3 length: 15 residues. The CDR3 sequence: CAISDRVPLEVEQFF. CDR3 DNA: TGTGCCATCAGCGACCGGGTCCCCCTGGAGGTTGAGCAGTTCTTC.

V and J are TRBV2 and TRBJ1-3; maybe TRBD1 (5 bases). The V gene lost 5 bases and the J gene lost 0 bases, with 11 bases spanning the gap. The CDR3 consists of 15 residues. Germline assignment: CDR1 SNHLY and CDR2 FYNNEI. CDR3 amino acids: CASSRDLSSGNTIYF. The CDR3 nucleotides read TGTGCCAGCAGTCGGGACTTAAGCTCTGGAAACACCATATATTTT.

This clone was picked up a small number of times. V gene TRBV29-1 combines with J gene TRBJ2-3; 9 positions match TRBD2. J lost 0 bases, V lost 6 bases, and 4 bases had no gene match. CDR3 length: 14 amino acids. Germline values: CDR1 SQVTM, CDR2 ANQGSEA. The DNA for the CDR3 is TGCAGCGTCGTTACTAGCGGGAGCACAGATACGCAGTATTTT. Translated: CSVVTSGSTDTQYF.

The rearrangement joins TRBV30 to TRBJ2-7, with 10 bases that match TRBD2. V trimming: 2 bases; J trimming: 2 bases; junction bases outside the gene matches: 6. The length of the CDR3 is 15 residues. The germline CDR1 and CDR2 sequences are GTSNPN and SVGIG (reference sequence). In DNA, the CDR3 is TGTGCCTGGAGTTCGCAGCGGGAGGGCCCCTACGAGCAGTACTTC. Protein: CAWSSQREGPYEQYF.

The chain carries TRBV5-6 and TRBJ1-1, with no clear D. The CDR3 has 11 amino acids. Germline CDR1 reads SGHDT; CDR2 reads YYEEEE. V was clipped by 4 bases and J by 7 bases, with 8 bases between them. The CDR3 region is CASSLSVEAFF. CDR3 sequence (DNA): TGTGCCAGCAGCCTTTCCGTTGAAGCTTTCTTT.

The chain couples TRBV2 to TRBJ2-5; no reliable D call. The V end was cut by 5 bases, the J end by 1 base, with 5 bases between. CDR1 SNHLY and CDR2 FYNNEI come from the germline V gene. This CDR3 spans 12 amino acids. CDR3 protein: CASSIFQETQYF. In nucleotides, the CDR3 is TGTGCCAGCAGTATATTCCAAGAGACCCAGTACTTC.

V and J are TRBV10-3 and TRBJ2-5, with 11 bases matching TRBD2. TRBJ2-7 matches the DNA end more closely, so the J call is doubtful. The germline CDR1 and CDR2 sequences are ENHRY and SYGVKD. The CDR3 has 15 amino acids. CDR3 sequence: CAISETSGSLYEQYF. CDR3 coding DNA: TGTGCCATCAGTGAAACTAGCGGGAGTCTCTACGAGCAGTACTTC.

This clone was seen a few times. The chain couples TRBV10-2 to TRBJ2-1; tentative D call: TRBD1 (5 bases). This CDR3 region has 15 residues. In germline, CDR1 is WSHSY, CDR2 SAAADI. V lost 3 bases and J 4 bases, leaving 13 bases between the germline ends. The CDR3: CASSDGLTGYNEQFF. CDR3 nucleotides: TGCGCCAGCAGTGACGGGCTTACAGGTTACAATGAGCAGTTCTTC.

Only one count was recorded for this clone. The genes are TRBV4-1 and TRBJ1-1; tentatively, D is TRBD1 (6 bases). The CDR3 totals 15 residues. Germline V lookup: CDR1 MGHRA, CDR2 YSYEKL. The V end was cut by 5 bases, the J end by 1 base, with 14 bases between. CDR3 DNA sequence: TGCGCCAGCAGCTTATTCCCGGGACAGAACACTGAAGCTTTCTTT. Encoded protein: CASSLFPGQNTEAFF.

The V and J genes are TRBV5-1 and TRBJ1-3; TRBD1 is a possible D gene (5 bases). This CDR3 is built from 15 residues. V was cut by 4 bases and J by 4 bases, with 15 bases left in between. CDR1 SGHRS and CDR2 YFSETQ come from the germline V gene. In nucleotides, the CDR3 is TGCGCCAGCAGCATTGACAGCACGTCGGGAAACACCATATATTTT. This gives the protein CASSIDSTSGNTIYF.

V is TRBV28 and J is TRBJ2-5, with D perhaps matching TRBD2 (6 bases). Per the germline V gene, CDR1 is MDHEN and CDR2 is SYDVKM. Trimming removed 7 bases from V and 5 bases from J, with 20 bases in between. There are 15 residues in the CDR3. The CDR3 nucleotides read TGTGCCAGCAATTCGAACCGGGACTGGGGGGAGACCCAGTACTTC. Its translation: CASNSNRDWGETQYF. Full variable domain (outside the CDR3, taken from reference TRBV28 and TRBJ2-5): DVKVTQSSRYLVKRTGEKVFLECVQDMDHENMFWYRQDPGLGLRLIYFSYDVKMKEKGDIPEGYSVSREKKERFSLILESASTNQTSMYLCASNSNRDWGETQYFGPGTRLLVL.

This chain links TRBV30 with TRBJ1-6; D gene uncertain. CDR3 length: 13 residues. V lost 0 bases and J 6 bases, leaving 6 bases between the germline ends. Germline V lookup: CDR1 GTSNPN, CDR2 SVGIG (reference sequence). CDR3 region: CAWSVRANSPLHF. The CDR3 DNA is TGTGCCTGGAGTGTACGAGCTAATTCACCCCTCCACTTT.

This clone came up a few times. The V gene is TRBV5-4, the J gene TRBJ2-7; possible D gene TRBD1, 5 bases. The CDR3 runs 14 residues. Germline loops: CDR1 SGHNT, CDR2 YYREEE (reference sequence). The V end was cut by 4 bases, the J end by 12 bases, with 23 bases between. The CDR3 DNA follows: TGTGCCAGCAGCCCGGCTCCAAAATTGTCAGACAGGTACTTC. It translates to CASSPAPKLSDRYF.

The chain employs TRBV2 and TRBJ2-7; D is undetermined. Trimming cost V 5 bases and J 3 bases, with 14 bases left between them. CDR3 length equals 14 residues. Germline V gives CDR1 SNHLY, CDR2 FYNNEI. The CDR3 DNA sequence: TGTGCCAGCAGTCAAGGCACCAACAGCTACGAGCAGTACTTC. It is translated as CASSQGTNSYEQYF.

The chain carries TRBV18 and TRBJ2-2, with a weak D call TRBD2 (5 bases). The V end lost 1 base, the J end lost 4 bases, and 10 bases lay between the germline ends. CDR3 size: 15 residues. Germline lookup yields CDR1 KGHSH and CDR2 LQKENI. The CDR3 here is CASSPRGDPTGELFF. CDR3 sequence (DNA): TGTGCCAGCTCACCACGGGGAGATCCCACCGGGGAGCTGTTTTTT. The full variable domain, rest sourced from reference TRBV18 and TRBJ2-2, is NAGVMQNPRHLVRRRGQEARLRCSPMKGHSHVYWYRQLPEEGLKFMVYLQKENIIDESGMPKERFSAEFPKEGPSILRIQQVVRGDSAAYFCASSPRGDPTGELFFGEGSRLTVL.

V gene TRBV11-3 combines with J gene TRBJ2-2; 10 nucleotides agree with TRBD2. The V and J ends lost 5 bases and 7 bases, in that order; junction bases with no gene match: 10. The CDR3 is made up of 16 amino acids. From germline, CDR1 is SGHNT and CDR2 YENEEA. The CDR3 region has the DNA TGTGCCAGCAGCGTTGGTCTAGCGGGAGAGAGCGGGGAGCTGTTTTTT. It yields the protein CASSVGLAGESGELFF.

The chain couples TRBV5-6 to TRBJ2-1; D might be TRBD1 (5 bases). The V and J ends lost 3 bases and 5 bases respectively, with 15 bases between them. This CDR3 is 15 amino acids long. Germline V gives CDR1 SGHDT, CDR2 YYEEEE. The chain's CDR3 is CASSYLSAGNNEQFF. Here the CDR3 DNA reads TGTGCCAGCAGCTACCTATCCGCAGGGAACAATGAGCAGTTCTTC.

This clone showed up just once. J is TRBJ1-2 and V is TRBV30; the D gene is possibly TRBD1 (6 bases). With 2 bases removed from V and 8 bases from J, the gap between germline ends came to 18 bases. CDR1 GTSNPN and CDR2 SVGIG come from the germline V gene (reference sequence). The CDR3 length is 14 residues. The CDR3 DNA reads TGTGCCTGGAGTTTGACAGGAAGCTCATTGGGCTACACCTTC. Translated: CAWSLTGSSLGYTF.

The CDR3 sequence: CASSIEIMNTEAFF. The DNA of the CDR3 is TGTGCCAGTAGTATAGAAATCATGAACACTGAAGCTTTCTTT. The chain recombines TRBV19 with TRBJ1-1; D not resolved. The V gene's germline CDR1 is LNHDA and CDR2 SQIVND (reference sequence). Trimming shortened V by 0 bases and J by 0 bases, and 5 bases separated the two germline ends. The CDR3 spans 14 residues. The whole variable domain, filled in from reference TRBV19 and TRBJ1-1, reads DGGITQSPKYLFRKEGQNVTLSCEQNLNHDAMYWYRQDPGQGLRLIYYSQIVNDFQKGDIAEGYSVSREKKESFPLTVTSAQKNPTAFYLCASSIEIMNTEAFFGQGTRLTVV.

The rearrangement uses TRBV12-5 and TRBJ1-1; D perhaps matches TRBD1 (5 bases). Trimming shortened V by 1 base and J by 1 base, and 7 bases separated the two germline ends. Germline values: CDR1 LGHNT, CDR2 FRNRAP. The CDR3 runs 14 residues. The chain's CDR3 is CASGLGRENTEAFF. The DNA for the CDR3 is TGTGCTAGTGGTTTGGGCAGGGAGAACACTGAAGCTTTCTTT.

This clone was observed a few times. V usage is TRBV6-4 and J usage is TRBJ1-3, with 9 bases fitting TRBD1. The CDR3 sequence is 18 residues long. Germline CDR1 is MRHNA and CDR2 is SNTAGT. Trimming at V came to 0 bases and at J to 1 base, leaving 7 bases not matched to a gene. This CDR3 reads CASSDSSRDRASGNTIYF. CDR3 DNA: TGTGCCAGCAGTGACTCGAGTAGGGACAGGGCGTCTGGAAACACCATATATTTT.

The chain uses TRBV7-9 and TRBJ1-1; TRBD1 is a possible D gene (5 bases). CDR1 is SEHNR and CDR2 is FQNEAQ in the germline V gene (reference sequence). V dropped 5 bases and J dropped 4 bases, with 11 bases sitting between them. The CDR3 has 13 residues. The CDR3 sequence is CASSMDISTEAFF. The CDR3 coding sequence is TGTGCCAGCAGCATGGACATCAGCACTGAAGCTTTCTTT.

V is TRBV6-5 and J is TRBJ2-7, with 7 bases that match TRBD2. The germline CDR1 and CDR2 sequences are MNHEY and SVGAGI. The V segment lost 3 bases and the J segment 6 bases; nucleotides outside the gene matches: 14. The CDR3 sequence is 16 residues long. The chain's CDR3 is CASSYRGVTPLGEQYF. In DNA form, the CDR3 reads TGTGCCAGCAGTTATCGGGGGGTTACCCCCCTCGGCGAGCAGTACTTC.

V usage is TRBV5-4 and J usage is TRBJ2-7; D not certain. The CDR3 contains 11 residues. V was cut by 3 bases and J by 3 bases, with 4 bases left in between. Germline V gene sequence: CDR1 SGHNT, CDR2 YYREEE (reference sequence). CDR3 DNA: TGTGCCAGCAGCTCCCGCTACGAGCAGTACTTC. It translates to CASSSRYEQYF.